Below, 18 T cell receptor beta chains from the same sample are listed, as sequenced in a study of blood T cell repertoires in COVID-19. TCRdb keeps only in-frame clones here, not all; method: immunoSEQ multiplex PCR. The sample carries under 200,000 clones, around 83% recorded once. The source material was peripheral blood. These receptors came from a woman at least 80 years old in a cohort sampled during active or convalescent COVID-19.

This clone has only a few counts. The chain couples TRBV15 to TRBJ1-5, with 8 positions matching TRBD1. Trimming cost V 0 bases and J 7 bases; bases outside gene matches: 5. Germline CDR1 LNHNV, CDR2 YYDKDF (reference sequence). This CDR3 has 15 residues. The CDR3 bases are TGTGCCACCAGCAGAGAGGCAGGGGGCCAACAGCCCCAGCATTTT. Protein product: CATSREAGGQQPQHF.

Here the CDR3 reads CASSLFPRQSLLYNEQFF. The CDR3 DNA follows: TGTGCCAGCAGTTTATTCCCTCGACAGAGCCTACTCTACAATGAGCAGTTCTTC. The genes are TRBV27 and TRBJ2-1, with a weak D call TRBD1 (5 bases). This CDR3 is built from 18 residues. The V gene's germline CDR1 is MNHEY and CDR2 SMNVEV (reference sequence). With 1 base removed from V and 3 bases from J, the gap between germline ends came to 19 bases.

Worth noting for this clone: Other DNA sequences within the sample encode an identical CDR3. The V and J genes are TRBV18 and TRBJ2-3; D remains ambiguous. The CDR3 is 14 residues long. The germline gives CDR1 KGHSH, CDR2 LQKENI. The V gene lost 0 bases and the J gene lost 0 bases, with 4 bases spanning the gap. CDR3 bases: TGTGCCAGCTCACCACCCTACAGCACAGATACGCAGTATTTT. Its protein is CASSPPYSTDTQYF.

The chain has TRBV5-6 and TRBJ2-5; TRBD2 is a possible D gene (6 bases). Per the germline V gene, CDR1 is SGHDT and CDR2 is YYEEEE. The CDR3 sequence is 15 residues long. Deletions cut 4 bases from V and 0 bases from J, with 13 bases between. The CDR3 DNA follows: TGTGCCAGCAGCCGCGGGGTTCTGTACCAAGAGACCCAGTACTTC. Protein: CASSRGVLYQETQYF.

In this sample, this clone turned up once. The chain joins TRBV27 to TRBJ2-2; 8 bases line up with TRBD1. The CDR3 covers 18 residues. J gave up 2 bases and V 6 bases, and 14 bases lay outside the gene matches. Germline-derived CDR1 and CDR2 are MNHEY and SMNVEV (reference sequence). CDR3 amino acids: CASSSLGRGPFNTGELFF. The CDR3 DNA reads TGTGCCAGCAGCTCGCTGGGCAGGGGGCCTTTCAACACCGGGGAGCTGTTTTTT.

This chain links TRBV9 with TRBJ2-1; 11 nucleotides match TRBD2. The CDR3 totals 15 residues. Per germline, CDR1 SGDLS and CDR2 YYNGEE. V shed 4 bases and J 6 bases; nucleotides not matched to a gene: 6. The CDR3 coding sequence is TGTGCCAGCAGCTCCACTAGCGGGAGTTCCAATGAGCAGTTCTTC. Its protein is CASSSTSGSSNEQFF.

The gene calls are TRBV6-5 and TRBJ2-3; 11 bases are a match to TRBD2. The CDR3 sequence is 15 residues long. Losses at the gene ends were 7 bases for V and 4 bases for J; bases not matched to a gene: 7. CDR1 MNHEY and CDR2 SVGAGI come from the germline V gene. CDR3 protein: CASNRLAGSADTQYF. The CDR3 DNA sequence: TGTGCCAGCAATAGACTAGCGGGGTCCGCAGATACGCAGTATTTT.

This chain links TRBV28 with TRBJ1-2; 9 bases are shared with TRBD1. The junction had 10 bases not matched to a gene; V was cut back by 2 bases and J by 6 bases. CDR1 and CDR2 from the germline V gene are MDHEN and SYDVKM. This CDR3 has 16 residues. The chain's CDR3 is CASSLTPPGTGNGYTF. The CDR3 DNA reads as TGTGCCAGCAGTTTAACCCCACCGGGGACAGGGAATGGCTACACCTTC.

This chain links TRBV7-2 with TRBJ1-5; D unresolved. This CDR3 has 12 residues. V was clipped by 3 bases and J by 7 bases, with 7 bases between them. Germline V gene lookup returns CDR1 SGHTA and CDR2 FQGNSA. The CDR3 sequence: CASSFQVQPQHF. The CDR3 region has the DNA TGTGCCAGCAGCTTTCAGGTACAGCCCCAGCATTTT.

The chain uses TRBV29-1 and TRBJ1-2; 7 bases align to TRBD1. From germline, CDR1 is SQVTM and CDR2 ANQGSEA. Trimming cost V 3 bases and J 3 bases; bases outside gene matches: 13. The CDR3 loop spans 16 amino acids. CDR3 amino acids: CSVDRADQQGYYGYTF. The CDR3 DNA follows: TGCAGCGTTGATAGAGCGGACCAACAGGGGTACTATGGCTACACCTTC.

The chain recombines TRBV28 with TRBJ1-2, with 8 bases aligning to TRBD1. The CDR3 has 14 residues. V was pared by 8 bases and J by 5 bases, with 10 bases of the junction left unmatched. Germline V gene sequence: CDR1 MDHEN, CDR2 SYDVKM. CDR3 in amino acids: CASVYTGGYYGYTF. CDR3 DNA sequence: TGTGCCAGCGTCTATACAGGGGGTTATTATGGCTACACCTTC.

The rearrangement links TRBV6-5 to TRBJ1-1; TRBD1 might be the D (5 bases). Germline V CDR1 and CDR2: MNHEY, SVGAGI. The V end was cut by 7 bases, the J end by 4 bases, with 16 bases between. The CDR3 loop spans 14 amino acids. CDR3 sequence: CASTKTLQGTEAFF. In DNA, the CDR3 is TGTGCCAGCACCAAAACCCTCCAGGGCACTGAAGCTTTCTTT.

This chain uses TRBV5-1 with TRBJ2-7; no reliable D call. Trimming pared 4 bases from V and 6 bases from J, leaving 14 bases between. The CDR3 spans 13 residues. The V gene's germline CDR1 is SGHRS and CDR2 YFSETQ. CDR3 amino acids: CASSPDGASEQYF. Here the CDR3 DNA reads TGCGCCAGCAGCCCCGACGGAGCCTCCGAGCAGTACTTC.

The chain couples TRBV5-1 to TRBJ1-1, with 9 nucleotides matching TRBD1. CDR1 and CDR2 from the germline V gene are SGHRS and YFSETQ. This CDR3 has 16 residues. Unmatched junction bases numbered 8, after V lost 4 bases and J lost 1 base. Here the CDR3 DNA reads TGCGCCAGCAGCCCCGGGACAGGGATCGCGAACACTGAAGCTTTCTTT. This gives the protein CASSPGTGIANTEAFF.

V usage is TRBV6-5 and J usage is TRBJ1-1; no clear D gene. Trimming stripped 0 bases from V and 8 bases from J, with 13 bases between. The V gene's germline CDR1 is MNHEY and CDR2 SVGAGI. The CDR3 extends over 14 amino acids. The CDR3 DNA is TGTGCCAGCAGTTACTCTGGACTTACGGGGGAAGCTTTCTTT. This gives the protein CASSYSGLTGEAFF.

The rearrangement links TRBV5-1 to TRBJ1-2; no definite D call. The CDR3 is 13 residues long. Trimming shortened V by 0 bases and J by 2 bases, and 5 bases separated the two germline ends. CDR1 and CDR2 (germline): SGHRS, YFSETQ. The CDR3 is CASSLGQNYGYTF. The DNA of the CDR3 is TGCGCCAGCAGCTTGGGTCAGAACTATGGCTACACCTTC.

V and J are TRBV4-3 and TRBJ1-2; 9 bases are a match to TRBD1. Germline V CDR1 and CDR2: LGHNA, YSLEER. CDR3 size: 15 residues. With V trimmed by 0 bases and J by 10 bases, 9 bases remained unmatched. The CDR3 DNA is TGCGCCAGCAGCCAAGAACACAGACAGGGGGATCTCTACACCTTC. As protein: CASSQEHRQGDLYTF.

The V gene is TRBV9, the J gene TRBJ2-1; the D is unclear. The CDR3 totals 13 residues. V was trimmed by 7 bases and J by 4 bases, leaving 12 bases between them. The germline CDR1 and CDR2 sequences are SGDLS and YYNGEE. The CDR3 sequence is CASGSRRYNEQFF. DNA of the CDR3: TGTGCCAGCGGAAGCCGGCGGTACAATGAGCAGTTCTTC.